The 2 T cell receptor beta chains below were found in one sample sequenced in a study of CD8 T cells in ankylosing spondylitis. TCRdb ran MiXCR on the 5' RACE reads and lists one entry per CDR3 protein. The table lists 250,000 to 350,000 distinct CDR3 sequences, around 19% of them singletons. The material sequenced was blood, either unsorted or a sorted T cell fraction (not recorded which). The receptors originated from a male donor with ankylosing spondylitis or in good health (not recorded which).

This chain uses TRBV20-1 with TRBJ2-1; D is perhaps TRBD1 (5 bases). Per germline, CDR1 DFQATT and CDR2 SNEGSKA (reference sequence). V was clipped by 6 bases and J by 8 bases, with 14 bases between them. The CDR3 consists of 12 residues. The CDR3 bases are TGCAGTGCGCAGGGCCAGACCGATGAGCAGTTCTTC. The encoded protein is CSAQGQTDEQFF.

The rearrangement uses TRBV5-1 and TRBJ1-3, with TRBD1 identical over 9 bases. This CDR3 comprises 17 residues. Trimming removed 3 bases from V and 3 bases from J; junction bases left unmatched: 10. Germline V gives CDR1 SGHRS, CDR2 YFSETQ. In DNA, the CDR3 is TGCGCCAGCAGCTCCACCGGGACAGGGAGAATTGGAAACACCATATATTTT. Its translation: CASSSTGTGRIGNTIYF.